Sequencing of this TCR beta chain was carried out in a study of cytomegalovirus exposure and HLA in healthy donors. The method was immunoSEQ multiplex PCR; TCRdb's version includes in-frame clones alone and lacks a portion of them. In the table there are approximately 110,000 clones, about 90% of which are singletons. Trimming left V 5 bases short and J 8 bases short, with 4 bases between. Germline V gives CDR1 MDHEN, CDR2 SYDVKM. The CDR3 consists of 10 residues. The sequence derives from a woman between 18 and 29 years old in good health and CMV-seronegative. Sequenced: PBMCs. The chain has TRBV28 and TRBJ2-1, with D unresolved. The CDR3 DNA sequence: TGTGCCAGCAGTCGAGATGAGCAGTTCTTC. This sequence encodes CASSRDEQFF.